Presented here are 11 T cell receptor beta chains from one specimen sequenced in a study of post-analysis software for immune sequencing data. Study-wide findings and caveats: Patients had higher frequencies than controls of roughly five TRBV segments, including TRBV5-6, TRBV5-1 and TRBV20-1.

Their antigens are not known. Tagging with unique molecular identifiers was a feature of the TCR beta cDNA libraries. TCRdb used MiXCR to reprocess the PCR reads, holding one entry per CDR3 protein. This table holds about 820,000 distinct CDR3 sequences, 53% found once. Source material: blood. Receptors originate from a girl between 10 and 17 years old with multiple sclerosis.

The CDR3 sequence is CSARDLDRYYGYTF. The DNA of the CDR3 is TGCAGTGCTAGAGACCTCGACAGATACTATGGCTACACCTTC. The rearrangement joins TRBV20-1 to TRBJ1-2, with D perhaps TRBD1 (5 bases). Between the trimmed V and J ends, which lost 0 bases and 3 bases, there was a span of 11 bases. Germline lookup yields CDR1 DFQATT and CDR2 SNEGSKA (reference sequence). The CDR3 runs 14 residues.

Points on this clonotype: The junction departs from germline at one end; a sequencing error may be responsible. This chain's CDR3 is CSARDVGAVDYGQYF. The DNA for the CDR3 is TGCAGTGCTAGAGATGTGGGAGCGGTAGACTACGGGCAGTACTTC. V is TRBV20-1 and J is TRBJ2-7; D is perhaps TRBD2 (5 bases). The CDR3 loop spans 15 amino acids. CDR1 and CDR2 from the germline V gene are DFQATT and SNEGSKA (reference sequence).

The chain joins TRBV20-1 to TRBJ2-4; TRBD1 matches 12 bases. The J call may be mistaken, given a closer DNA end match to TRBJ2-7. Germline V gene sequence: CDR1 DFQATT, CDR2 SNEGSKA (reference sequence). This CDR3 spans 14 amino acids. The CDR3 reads CSANSGTGGHEQYF. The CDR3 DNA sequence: TGCAGTGCTAACTCCGGGACAGGGGGCCACGAGCAGTACTTC.

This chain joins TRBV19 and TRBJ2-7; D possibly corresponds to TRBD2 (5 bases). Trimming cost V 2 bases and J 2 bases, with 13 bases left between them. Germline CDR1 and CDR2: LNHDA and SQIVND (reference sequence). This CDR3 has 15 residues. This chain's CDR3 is CASSIRSRAAYEQYF. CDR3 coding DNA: TGTGCCAGTAGTATACGATCGCGGGCAGCCTACGAGCAGTACTTC.

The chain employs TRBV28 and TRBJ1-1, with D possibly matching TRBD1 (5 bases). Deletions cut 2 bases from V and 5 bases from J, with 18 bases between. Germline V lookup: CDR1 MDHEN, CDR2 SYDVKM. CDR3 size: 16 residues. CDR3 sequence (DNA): TGTGCCAGCAGTTTACATCGGGGGTCCCCAAATACTGAAGCTTTCTTT. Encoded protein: CASSLHRGSPNTEAFF.

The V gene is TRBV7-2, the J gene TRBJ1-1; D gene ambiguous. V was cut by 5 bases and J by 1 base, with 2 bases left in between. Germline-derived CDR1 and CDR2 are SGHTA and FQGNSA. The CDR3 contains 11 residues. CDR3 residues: CASSKNTEAFF. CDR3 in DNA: TGTGCCAGCAGCAAGAACACTGAAGCTTTCTTT. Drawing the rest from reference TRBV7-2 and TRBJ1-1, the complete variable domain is GAGVSQSPSNKVTEKGKDVELRCDPISGHTALYWYRQSLGQGLEFLIYFQGNSAPDKSGLPSDRFSAERTGGSVSTLTIQRTQQEDSAVYLCASSKNTEAFFGQGTRLTVV.

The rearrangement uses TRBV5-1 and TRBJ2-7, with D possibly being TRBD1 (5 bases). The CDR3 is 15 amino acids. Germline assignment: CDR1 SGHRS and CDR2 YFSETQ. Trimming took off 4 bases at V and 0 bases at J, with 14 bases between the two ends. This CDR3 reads CASSPLGPYSYEQYF. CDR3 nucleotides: TGCGCCAGCAGCCCCCTGGGGCCCTACTCCTACGAGCAGTACTTC.

CDR3 amino acids: CASSHGTSGGVYNEQFF. CDR3 DNA sequence: TGCGCCAGCAGCCACGGGACTAGCGGGGGGGTATACAATGAGCAGTTCTTC. The chain links TRBV4-1 to TRBJ2-1; TRBD2 matches 16 bases. V lost 3 bases and J lost 4; bases outside the gene matches: 3. The CDR3 spans 17 residues. Per the germline V gene, CDR1 is MGHRA and CDR2 is YSYEKL.

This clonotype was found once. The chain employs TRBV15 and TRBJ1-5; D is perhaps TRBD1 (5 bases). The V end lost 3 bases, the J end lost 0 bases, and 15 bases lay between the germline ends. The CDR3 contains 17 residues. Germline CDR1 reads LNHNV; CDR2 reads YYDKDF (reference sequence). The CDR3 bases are TGTGCCACCAGCAGGGGACCGGGGTTACATAGCAATCAGCCCCAGCATTTT. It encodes CATSRGPGLHSNQPQHF.

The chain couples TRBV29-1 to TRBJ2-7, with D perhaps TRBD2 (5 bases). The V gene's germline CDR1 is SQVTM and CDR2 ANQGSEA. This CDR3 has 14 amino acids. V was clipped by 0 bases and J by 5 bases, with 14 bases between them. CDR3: CSVEDLEGVHEQYF. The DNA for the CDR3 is TGCAGCGTTGAAGACCTTGAGGGCGTCCACGAGCAGTACTTC.

CDR3 in amino acids: CSVTLAGGSYNEQFF. As DNA, the CDR3 is TGCAGCGTCACTTTAGCGGGAGGTTCCTACAATGAGCAGTTCTTC. The genes are TRBV29-1 and TRBJ2-1; 10 bases are a match to TRBD2. The junction had 6 bases not matched to a gene; V was cut back by 6 bases and J by 1 base. The germline V gene encodes CDR1 SQVTM and CDR2 ANQGSEA. The CDR3 extends over 15 amino acids.